The present entry profiles one T cell receptor beta chain with its context. These data belong to a study of blood T cell repertoires in COVID-19. Study information: Samples representing acute and convalescent COVID-19 were sourced from the United States, Italy and Spain. Sources were T cells, B-cell-depleted T cells, or PBMCs; the material itself was cDNA or gDNA.

Per the study methods: For nucleated cells, counts were estimated from reference gene primer amplification. Some clones are missing from TCRdb's copy, which holds only in-frame ones; the method was immunoSEQ multiplex PCR. The V and J calls and clone size are taken from that table; D and trimming were inferred from the DNA. This table has around 300,000 clones, approximately 86% appearing once. Patients in Seattle were enrolled during active infection, then followed longitudinally. V was pared by 4 bases and J by 13 bases, with 11 bases of the junction left unmatched. Germline CDR1 is SEHNR and CDR2 is FQNEAQ (reference sequence). This CDR3 contains 13 residues.

This chain joins TRBV7-9 and TRBJ2-7; 9 positions match TRBD1. The source material was peripheral blood. The clonotype comes from a woman in her 70s with COVID-19, enrolled during active disease. CDR3 in amino acids: CASSSRDREVLYF. Written as DNA, the CDR3 is TGTGCCAGCAGCTCCCGGGACAGGGAAGTTCTTTACTTC.